A single sample is the source of the 22 T cell receptor beta chains below, sequenced in a study of blood T cell repertoires in COVID-19. Assay used: immunoSEQ multiplex PCR; TCRdb lists only in-frame clones, some missing. The repertoire holds about 51,000 clones, with 75% to 90% as singletons. The sequencing input was peripheral blood. These receptors originate from a human donor with acute or convalescent COVID-19. The donor label of this sample is uncertain.

The V gene is TRBV27, the J gene TRBJ1-2; TRBD1 agrees at 9 bases. The CDR3 extends over 13 amino acids. CDR1 is MNHEY, CDR2 SMNVEV, per germline (reference sequence). The V gene end was trimmed by 6 bases and the J gene end by 6 bases; junction bases not matched to a gene: 5. The CDR3 DNA is TGTGCCAGCAGACGAACAGGGGGCGATGGCTACACCTTC. This encodes CASRRTGGDGYTF.

This clone was observed once. The chain recombines TRBV25-1 with TRBJ1-2; D uncertain. The CDR3 spans 16 residues. Germline V gene data show CDR1 as MGHDK and CDR2 as SYGVNS. The V gene lost 1 base and the J gene lost 0 bases, with 12 bases spanning the gap. The CDR3 sequence is CASSESTAPSNYGYTF. CDR3 nucleotide sequence: TGTGCCAGCAGTGAATCCACAGCTCCTTCTAACTATGGCTACACCTTC.

The genes are TRBV28 and TRBJ2-5, with TRBD2 matching 7 bases. V dropped 2 bases and J dropped 2; count of bases not matched to a gene: 2. Germline V lookup: CDR1 MDHEN, CDR2 SYDVKM. The CDR3 runs to 14 residues. The CDR3 nucleotides read TGTGCCAGCAGTTTAGAAGCGGGGCAAGAGACCCAGTACTTC. It is translated as CASSLEAGQETQYF.

The chain uses TRBV2 and TRBJ2-7; weak D call: TRBD2 (6 bases). Germline V gene sequence: CDR1 SNHLY, CDR2 FYNNEI. The CDR3 runs 14 residues. With 9 bases removed from V and 6 bases from J, the gap between germline ends came to 21 bases. CDR3 residues: CASRGGGRGSEQYF. CDR3 in DNA: TGTGCCAGTAGAGGTGGGGGGAGAGGGAGCGAGCAGTACTTC.

In its sample, this clone was seen once. The sample contains more than one DNA sequence encoding this CDR3. The V call is TRBV10-3, the J call TRBJ2-7; 7 nucleotides match TRBD2. V dropped 8 bases and J dropped 4; count of bases not matched to a gene: 2. This CDR3 contains 11 residues. CDR1 is ENHRY and CDR2 is SYGVKD in the germline V gene. In nucleotides, the CDR3 is TGTGCCATCGGCGGGGGATACGAGCAGTACTTC. The encoded protein is CAIGGGYEQYF.

This rearrangement joins TRBV6-5 to TRBJ2-1; tentative D call: TRBD2 (6 bases). The CDR3 contains 15 residues. The V gene's germline CDR1 is MNHEY and CDR2 SVGAGI. With 2 bases removed from V and 1 base from J, the gap between germline ends came to 9 bases. The CDR3 DNA sequence: TGTGCCAGCAGTTACGGCGGGATATCCTACAATGAGCAGTTCTTC. Translation gives CASSYGGISYNEQFF.

V gene TRBV4-2 combines with J gene TRBJ1-1; 7 bases fit TRBD1. There are 15 residues in the CDR3. Trimming took 4 bases from V and 3 from J; bases not matched to a gene: 8. Germline V CDR1 and CDR2: LGHNA, YNFKEQ. CDR3 loop: CASSRRTGEDTEAFF. The DNA of the CDR3 is TGTGCCAGCAGCCGTCGAACAGGGGAGGACACTGAAGCTTTCTTT.

The rearrangement uses TRBV7-9 and TRBJ2-7, with 7 nucleotides matching TRBD2. This CDR3 is built from 14 residues. Germline loops: CDR1 SEHNR, CDR2 FQNEAQ (reference sequence). The V and J ends lost 7 bases and 5 bases, in that order; junction bases with no gene match: 11. CDR3 amino acids: CASIPTWGGDEQYF. DNA of the CDR3: TGTGCCAGCATCCCGACCTGGGGGGGGGACGAGCAGTACTTC. Using reference TRBV7-9 and TRBJ2-7 for the parts outside the CDR3, the full variable domain is DTGVSQNPRHKITKRGQNVTFRCDPISEHNRLYWYRQTLGQGPEFLTYFQNEAQLEKSRLLSDRFSAERPKGSFSTLEIQRTEQGDSAMYLCASIPTWGGDEQYFGPGTRLTVT.

The chain has TRBV10-3 and TRBJ1-1; 8 bases agree with TRBD1. V shed 5 bases, J shed 3 bases, and the junction held 5 bases outside the gene matches. The germline V gene encodes CDR1 ENHRY and CDR2 SYGVKD. The CDR3 is 14 amino acids. CDR3 in DNA: TGTGCCATCAGTACAGGGGGGAGGGACACTGAAGCTTTCTTT. It is translated as CAISTGGRDTEAFF.

The chain carries TRBV25-1 and TRBJ1-2; tentative D call: TRBD1 (5 bases). This CDR3 has 13 residues. Germline assignment: CDR1 MGHDK and CDR2 SYGVNS. V was clipped by 5 bases and J by 8 bases, with 15 bases between them. The CDR3 nucleotides are TGTGCCAGCAGTTTCCCGGGGACTATGGGCTACACCTTC. Translating gives CASSFPGTMGYTF.

V gene TRBV19 combines with J gene TRBJ1-2; 7 positions match TRBD1. Germline V gene lookup returns CDR1 LNHDA and CDR2 SQIVND (reference sequence). V shed 5 bases, J shed 2 bases, and the junction held 2 bases outside the gene matches. The length of the CDR3 is 13 residues. In nucleotides, the CDR3 is TGTGCCAGTAGTGAACAGGGGAACTATGGCTACACCTTC. Translation gives CASSEQGNYGYTF.

This chain connects TRBV9 to TRBJ2-2, with TRBD1 matching 8 bases. The V gene end was trimmed by 4 bases and the J gene end by 2 bases; junction bases not matched to a gene: 7. Germline CDR1 reads SGDLS; CDR2 reads YYNGEE. This CDR3 contains 16 residues. CDR3 DNA sequence: TGTGCCAGCAGCTCACGGACAGGGAAAAACACCGGGGAGCTGTTTTTT. It translates to CASSSRTGKNTGELFF.

The chain couples TRBV29-1 to TRBJ1-1; 11 bases fit TRBD1. The CDR3 runs 15 residues. The junction had 11 bases not matched to a gene; V was cut back by 6 bases and J by 5 bases. CDR1 is SQVTM and CDR2 is ANQGSEA in the germline V gene. The DNA for the CDR3 is TGCAGCGTGGGAAGACCCGGGACAGGGGGAACTGAAGCTTTCTTT. This codes for CSVGRPGTGGTEAFF. The full variable domain, in which reference TRBV29-1 and TRBJ1-1 provide the parts outside the CDR3, is SAVISQKPSRDICQRGTSLTIQCQVDSQVTMMFWYRQQPGQSLTLIATANQGSEATYESGFVIDKFPISRPNLTFSTLTVSNMSPEDSSIYLCSVGRPGTGGTEAFFGQGTRLTVV.

The chain recombines TRBV25-1 with TRBJ2-5; D is undetermined. This CDR3 region has 13 residues. Germline values: CDR1 MGHDK, CDR2 SYGVNS. Deletions cut 3 bases from V and 13 bases from J, with 18 bases between. CDR3 in DNA: TGTGCCAGCAGTGATGAGGTTGGCTTATCATCGTACTTC. Encoded protein: CASSDEVGLSSYF.

The rearrangement joins TRBV7-2 to TRBJ1-2; TRBD1 might be the D (6 bases). V was shortened by 1 base and J by 1 base, with 10 bases between the two germline ends. The CDR3 has 15 amino acids. Germline CDR1 is SGHTA and CDR2 is FQGNSA. CDR3 region: CASSLGPGVNYGYTF. CDR3 DNA: TGTGCCAGCAGCTTAGGGCCAGGGGTTAACTATGGCTACACCTTC.

The chain employs TRBV12-3 or TRBV12-4 and TRBJ2-2, with a possible D match to TRBD2 (6 bases). The V and J ends lost 6 bases and 6 bases respectively, with 8 bases between them. CDR3 size: 12 residues. The CDR3 region is CASRLAAGELFF. The CDR3 DNA reads as TGTGCCAGCAGACTAGCAGCCGGGGAGCTGTTTTTT.

This rearrangement joins TRBV11-3 to TRBJ1-2; 9 bases match TRBD1. Germline V gene lookup returns CDR1 SGHNT and CDR2 YENEEA. This CDR3 comprises 13 residues. After removal of 5 bases from V and 2 bases from J, the junction contained 0 bases not matched to a gene. CDR3 amino acids: CASSGTGNYGYTF. The CDR3, as DNA: TGTGCCAGCAGCGGGACAGGGAACTATGGCTACACCTTC.

This clone was detected only once. This chain joins TRBV11-3 and TRBJ1-1; tentative D call: TRBD1 (5 bases). Trimming stripped 0 bases from V and 1 base from J, with 9 bases between. Per the germline V gene, CDR1 is SGHNT and CDR2 is YENEEA. The CDR3 consists of 15 residues. CDR3 nucleotide sequence: TGTGCCAGCAGCTTAGATGGTCAGGGGAACACTGAAGCTTTCTTT. Encoded protein: CASSLDGQGNTEAFF.

The chain is built from TRBV5-1 and TRBJ1-4; a possible D gene is TRBD1 (5 bases). The CDR3 has 17 residues. The V end lost 5 bases, the J end lost 7 bases, and 24 bases lay between the germline ends. The germline gives CDR1 SGHRS, CDR2 YFSETQ. The CDR3 DNA reads as TGCGCCAGCAGTCGTGACGGGGGGAGTTTCCTGGGTGAAAAACTGTTTTTT. It yields the protein CASSRDGGSFLGEKLFF.

This clone was observed a handful of times. This chain joins TRBV18 and TRBJ2-3; 8 nucleotides match TRBD2. The CDR3 length is 16 residues. Germline V gives CDR1 KGHSH, CDR2 LQKENI. The ends lost 2 bases at V and 6 bases at J; junction bases unmatched: 10. CDR3 protein: CASSPAGSGTGDTQYF. The CDR3 DNA reads TGTGCCAGCTCACCAGCGGGTAGCGGGACTGGGGATACGCAGTATTTT.

The chain employs TRBV7-3 and TRBJ2-7; 7 positions match TRBD1. After removal of 4 bases from V and 6 bases from J, the junction contained 6 bases not matched to a gene. The CDR3 extends over 13 amino acids. CDR1 SGHTA and CDR2 FQGTGA come from the germline V gene. DNA of the CDR3: TGTGCCAGCAGCTCTAGACAGGGCGGCGAGCAGTACTTC. Protein product: CASSSRQGGEQYF.

A few counts support this clone. The chain links TRBV7-6 to TRBJ1-3, with D maybe TRBD1 (5 bases). V was pared by 5 bases and J by 1 base, with 12 bases between. The CDR3 spans 15 residues. Germline assignment: CDR1 SGHVS and CDR2 FNYEAQ. This CDR3 is CASSRTQGSGNTIYF. The CDR3 DNA reads TGTGCCAGCAGCCGCACTCAGGGATCTGGAAACACCATATATTTT.